What follows are 5 T cell receptor beta chains derived from one specimen sequenced in a study of CD8 T cells in Susac syndrome. Roughly 0.45 to 1 ug RNA was reverse transcribed with random hexamers. Each CDR3 protein gets one entry after TCRdb re-called the immunoSEQ multiplex PCR reads with MiXCR. The data hold about 130,000 distinct CDR3 sequences, with 90% to 95% observed a single time. What was sequenced was CD4+ T cells from PBMCs. The receptors derive from a human donor with multiple sclerosis.

This chain connects TRBV30 to TRBJ2-7, with no clear D. CDR1 and CDR2 from the germline V gene are GTSNPN and SVGIG (reference sequence). V shed 2 bases and J shed 2 bases, with 7 bases lying between them. CDR3 size: 12 residues. The CDR3 protein is CAWSIGAYEQYF. The CDR3 DNA sequence: TGTGCCTGGAGTATCGGCGCCTACGAGCAGTACTTC.

The chain has TRBV18 and TRBJ2-3, with a weak D call TRBD1 (6 bases). The germline V gene encodes CDR1 KGHSH and CDR2 LQKENI. With 7 bases removed from V and 0 bases from J, the gap between germline ends came to 14 bases. The CDR3 sequence is 15 residues long. CDR3 in DNA: TGTGCCAGCTGCCCAGGAACAGGGAGCACAGATACGCAGTATTTT. As protein: CASCPGTGSTDTQYF.

The J gene is TRBJ2-7, the V gene TRBV10-1, with 9 bases aligning to TRBD2. With 0 bases clipped from V and 1 base from J, the junction kept 1 base outside the gene matches. Germline CDR1 reads WNHNN; CDR2 reads SYGVQD (reference sequence). CDR3 size: 15 residues. The CDR3 bases are TGCGCCAGCAGTGAGTCGACTAGCGGTTCCTACGAGCAGTACTTC. This translates into CASSESTSGSYEQYF.

CDR3: CASSWTGTYNEQFF. For the CDR3, the DNA is TGTGCCAGCAGCTGGACAGGGACATACAATGAGCAGTTCTTC. This rearrangement joins TRBV5-4 to TRBJ2-1; 8 bases match TRBD1. The V gene end was trimmed by 3 bases and the J gene end by 4 bases; junction bases not matched to a gene: 3. CDR1 is SGHNT and CDR2 is YYREEE in the germline V gene (reference sequence). The CDR3 contains 14 residues.

This chain links TRBV24-1 with TRBJ2-1; D unclear. Germline V CDR1 and CDR2: KGHDR, SFDVKD. The CDR3 runs to 13 residues. The V and J ends lost 1 base and 6 bases respectively, with 6 bases between them. DNA of the CDR3: TGTGCCACCAGTGATTTAACCCGCAATGAGCAGTTCTTC. Translating gives CATSDLTRNEQFF.